This T cell receptor beta chain was profiled in a study of identical twins. TCRdb independently ran MiXCR on the 5' RACE reads; one entry per CDR3 protein. Among about 470,000 distinct CDR3 sequences, approximately 24% were seen once, and the ten largest hold 2.9%. With V trimmed by 5 bases and J by 5 bases, 8 bases remained unmatched. Germline CDR1 and CDR2: MNHEY and SVGEGT. This CDR3 region has 15 residues. The sample was also reused in another study, on T cells expressing NK-cell markers. That source adds: Sequenced donors, eight in total, included seven who were HCMV-seropositive and one who was seronegative.

The sample taken for sequencing was CD4+ T cells sorted from blood. The sequence came from a woman aged 18-29 years in good health. The chain employs TRBV6-2 or TRBV6-3 and TRBJ1-5; 8 bases match TRBD1. The CDR3 reads CASSPDRGGDQPQHF. CDR3 DNA: TGTGCCAGCAGTCCTGACAGGGGTGGCGATCAGCCCCAGCATTTT.